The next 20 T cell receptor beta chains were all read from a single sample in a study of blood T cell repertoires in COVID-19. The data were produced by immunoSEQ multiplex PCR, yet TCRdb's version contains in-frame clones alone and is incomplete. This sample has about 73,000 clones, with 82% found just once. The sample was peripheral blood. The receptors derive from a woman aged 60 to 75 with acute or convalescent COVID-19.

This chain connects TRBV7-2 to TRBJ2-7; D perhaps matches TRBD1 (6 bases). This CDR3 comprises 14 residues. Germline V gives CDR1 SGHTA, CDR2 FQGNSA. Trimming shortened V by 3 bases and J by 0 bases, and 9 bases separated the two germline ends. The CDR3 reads CASSFTGLSYEQYF. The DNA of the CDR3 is TGTGCCAGCAGCTTTACAGGGCTCTCCTACGAGCAGTACTTC.

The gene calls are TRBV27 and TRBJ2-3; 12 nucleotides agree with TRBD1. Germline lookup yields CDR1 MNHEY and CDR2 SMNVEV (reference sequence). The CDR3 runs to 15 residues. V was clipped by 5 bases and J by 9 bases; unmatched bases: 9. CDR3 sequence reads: CASSPTGGTGGTQYF. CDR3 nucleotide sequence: TGTGCCAGCAGTCCGACGGGAGGGACAGGGGGCACGCAGTATTTT.

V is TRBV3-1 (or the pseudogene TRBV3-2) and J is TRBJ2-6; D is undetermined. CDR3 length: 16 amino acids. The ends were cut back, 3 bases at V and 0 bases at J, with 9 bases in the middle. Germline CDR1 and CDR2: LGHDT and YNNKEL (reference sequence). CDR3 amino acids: CASSHHHSSGANVLTF. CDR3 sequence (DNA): TGTGCCAGCAGCCACCATCATAGCTCTGGGGCCAACGTCCTGACTTTC.

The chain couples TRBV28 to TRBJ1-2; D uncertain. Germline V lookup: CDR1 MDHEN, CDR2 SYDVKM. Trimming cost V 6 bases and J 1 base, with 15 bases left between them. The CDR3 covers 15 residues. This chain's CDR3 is CASSQRRAYNYGYTF. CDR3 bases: TGTGCCAGCAGCCAACGGAGGGCTTATAACTATGGCTACACCTTC.

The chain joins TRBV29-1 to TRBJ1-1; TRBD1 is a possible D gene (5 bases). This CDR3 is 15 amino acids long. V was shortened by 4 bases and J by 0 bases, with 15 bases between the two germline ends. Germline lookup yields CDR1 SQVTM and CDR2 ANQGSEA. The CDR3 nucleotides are TGCAGCGTTGTTATCAAGGGGCTGGTGAACACTGAAGCTTTCTTT. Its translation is CSVVIKGLVNTEAFF. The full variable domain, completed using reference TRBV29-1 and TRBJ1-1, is SAVISQKPSRDICQRGTSLTIQCQVDSQVTMMFWYRQQPGQSLTLIATANQGSEATYESGFVIDKFPISRPNLTFSTLTVSNMSPEDSSIYLCSVVIKGLVNTEAFFGQGTRLTVV.

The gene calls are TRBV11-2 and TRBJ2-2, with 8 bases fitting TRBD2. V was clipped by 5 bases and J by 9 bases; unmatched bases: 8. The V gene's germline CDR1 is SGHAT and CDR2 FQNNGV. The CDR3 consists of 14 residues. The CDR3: CASSVSGVSWELFF. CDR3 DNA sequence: TGTGCCAGCAGCGTTAGCGGGGTTTCGTGGGAGCTGTTTTTT.

The CDR3 sequence is CATSDPGLAGAEQFF. CDR3 DNA sequence: TGTGCCACCAGTGACCCGGGACTAGCGGGAGCTGAGCAGTTCTTC. J is TRBJ2-1 and V is TRBV24-1; TRBD2 aligns across 14 bases. Trimming cost V 4 bases and J 9 bases; bases outside gene matches: 4. CDR1 KGHDR and CDR2 SFDVKD come from the germline V gene. The CDR3 spans 15 residues.

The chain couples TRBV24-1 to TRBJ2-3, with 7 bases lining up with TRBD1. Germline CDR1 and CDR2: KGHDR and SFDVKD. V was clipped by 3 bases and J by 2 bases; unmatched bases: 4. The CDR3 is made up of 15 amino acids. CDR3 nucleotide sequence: TGTGCCACCAGTGATAGGGGGACAGCCACAGATACGCAGTATTTT. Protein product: CATSDRGTATDTQYF.

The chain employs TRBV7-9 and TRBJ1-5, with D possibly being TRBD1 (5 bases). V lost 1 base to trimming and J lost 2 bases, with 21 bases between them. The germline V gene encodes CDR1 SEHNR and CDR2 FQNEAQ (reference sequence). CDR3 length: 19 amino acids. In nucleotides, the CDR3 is TGTGCCAGCAGCTTAGTAACAGGTTCGGTGGTTTCAGGCAATCAGCCCCAGCATTTT. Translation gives CASSLVTGSVVSGNQPQHF. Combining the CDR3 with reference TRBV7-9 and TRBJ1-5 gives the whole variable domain DTGVSQNPRHKITKRGQNVTFRCDPISEHNRLYWYRQTLGQGPEFLTYFQNEAQLEKSRLLSDRFSAERPKGSFSTLEIQRTEQGDSAMYLCASSLVTGSVVSGNQPQHFGDGTRLSIL.

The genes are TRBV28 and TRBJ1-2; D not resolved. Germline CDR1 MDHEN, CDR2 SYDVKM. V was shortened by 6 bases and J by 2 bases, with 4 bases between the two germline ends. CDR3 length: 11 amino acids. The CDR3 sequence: CASRLNYGYTF. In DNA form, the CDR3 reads TGTGCCAGCAGACTGAACTATGGCTACACCTTC.

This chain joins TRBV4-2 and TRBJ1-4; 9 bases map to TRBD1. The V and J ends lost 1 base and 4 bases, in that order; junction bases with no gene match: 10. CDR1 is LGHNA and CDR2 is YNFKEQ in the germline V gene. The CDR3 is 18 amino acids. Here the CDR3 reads CASSQVPGQGLSNEKLFF. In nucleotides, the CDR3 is TGTGCCAGCAGCCAAGTCCCGGGACAGGGTTTGAGTAATGAAAAACTGTTTTTT.

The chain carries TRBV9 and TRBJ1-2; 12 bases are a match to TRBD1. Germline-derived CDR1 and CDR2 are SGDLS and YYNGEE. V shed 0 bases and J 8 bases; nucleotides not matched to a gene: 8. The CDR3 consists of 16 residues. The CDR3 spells CASSVGPGTGGRGYTF. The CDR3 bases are TGTGCCAGCAGCGTAGGGCCCGGGACAGGGGGCAGGGGCTACACCTTC.

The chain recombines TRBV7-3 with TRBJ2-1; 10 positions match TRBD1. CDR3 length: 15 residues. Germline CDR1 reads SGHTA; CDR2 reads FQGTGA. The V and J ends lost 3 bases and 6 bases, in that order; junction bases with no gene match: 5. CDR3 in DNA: TGTGCCAGCAGCTTGGGGACAGGGGTTACCAATGAGCAGTTCTTC. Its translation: CASSLGTGVTNEQFF.

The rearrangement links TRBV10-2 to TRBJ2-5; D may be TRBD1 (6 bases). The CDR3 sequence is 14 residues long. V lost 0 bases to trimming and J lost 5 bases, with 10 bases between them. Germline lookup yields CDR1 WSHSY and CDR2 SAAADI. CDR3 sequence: CASSESGRGETQYF. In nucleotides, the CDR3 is TGCGCCAGCAGTGAGTCCGGAAGGGGGGAGACCCAGTACTTC.

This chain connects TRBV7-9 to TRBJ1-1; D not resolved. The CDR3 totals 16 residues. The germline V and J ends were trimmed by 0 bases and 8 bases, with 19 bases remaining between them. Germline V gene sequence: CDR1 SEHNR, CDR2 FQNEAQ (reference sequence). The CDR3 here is CASSLASPRGFREAFF. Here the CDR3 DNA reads TGTGCCAGCAGCTTAGCTTCCCCCCGGGGTTTCAGGGAAGCTTTCTTT.

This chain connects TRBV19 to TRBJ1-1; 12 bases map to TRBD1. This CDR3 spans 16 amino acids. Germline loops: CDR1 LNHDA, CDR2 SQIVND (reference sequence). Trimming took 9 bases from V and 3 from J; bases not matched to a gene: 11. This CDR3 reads CASHKAGTGGYTEAFF. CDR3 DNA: TGTGCCAGCCACAAGGCGGGGACAGGGGGCTACACTGAAGCTTTCTTT.

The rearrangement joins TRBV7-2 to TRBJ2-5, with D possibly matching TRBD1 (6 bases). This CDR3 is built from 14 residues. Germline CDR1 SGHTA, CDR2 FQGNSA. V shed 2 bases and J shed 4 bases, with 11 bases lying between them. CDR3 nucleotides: TGTGCCAGCAGCTTATCAGGGGCCAGAGAGACCCAGTACTTC. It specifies CASSLSGARETQYF.

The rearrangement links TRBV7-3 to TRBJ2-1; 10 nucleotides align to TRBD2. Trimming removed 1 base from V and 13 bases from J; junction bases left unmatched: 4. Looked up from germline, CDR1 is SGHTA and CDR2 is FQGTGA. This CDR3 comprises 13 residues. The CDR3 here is CASSLKLAGDQFF. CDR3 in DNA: TGTGCCAGCAGCTTAAAGCTAGCGGGAGACCAGTTCTTC. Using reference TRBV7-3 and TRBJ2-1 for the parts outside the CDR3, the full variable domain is GAGVSQTPSNKVTEKGKYVELRCDPISGHTALYWYRQSLGQGPEFLIYFQGTGAADDSGLPNDRFFAVRPEGSVSTLKIQRTERGDSAVYLCASSLKLAGDQFFGPGTRLTVL.

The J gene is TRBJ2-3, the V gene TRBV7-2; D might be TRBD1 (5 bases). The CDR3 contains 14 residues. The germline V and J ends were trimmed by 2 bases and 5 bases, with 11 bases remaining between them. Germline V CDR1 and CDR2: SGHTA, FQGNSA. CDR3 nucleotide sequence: TGTGCCAGCAGCTTAAAGGGGCTTCAAGATACGCAGTATTTT. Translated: CASSLKGLQDTQYF. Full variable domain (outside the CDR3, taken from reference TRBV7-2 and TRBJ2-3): GAGVSQSPSNKVTEKGKDVELRCDPISGHTALYWYRQSLGQGLEFLIYFQGNSAPDKSGLPSDRFSAERTGGSVSTLTIQRTQQEDSAVYLCASSLKGLQDTQYFGPGTRLTVL.

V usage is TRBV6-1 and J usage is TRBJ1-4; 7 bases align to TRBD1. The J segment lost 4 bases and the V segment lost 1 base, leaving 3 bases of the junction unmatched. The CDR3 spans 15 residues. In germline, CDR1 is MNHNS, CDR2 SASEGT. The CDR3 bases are TGTGCCAGCAGTGAAGAGGGACAGTATAATGAAAAACTGTTTTTT. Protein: CASSEEGQYNEKLFF.